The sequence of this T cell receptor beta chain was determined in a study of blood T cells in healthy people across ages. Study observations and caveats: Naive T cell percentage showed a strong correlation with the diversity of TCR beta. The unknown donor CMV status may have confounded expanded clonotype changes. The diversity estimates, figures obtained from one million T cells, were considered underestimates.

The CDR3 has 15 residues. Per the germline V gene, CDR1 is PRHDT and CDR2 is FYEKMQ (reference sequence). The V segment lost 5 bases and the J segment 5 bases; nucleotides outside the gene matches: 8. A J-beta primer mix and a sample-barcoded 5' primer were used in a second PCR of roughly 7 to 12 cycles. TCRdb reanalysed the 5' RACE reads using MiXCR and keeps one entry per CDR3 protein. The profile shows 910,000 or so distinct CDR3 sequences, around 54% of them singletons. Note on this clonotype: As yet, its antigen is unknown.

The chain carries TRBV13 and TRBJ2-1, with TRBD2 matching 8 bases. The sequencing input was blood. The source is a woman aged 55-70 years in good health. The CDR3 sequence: CASSRGLDPHNEQFF. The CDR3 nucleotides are TGTGCCAGCAGCCGGGGACTAGACCCCCACAATGAGCAGTTCTTC.